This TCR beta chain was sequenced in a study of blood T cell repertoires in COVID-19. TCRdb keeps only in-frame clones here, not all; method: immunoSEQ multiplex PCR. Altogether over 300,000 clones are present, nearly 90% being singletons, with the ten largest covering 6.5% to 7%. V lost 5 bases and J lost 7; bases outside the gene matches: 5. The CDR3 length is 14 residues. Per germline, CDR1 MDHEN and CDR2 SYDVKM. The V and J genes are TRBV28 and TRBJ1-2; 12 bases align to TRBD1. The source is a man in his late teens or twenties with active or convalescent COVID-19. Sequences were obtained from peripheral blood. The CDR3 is CASSGDRGLTGYTF. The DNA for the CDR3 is TGTGCCAGCAGTGGGGACAGGGGGCTTACTGGCTACACCTTC.